The 3 T cell receptor beta chains listed next were all sequenced from one sample in a study of cytotoxic CD8 clonotypes in ibrutinib-treated CLL. Assay used: immunoSEQ multiplex PCR; TCRdb lists only in-frame clones, some missing. The sample has just over 200,000 clones, more than 70% seen once. Sequenced here: PBMCs, sampled after 12 months of ibrutinib treatment. Receptors originate from a human donor with chronic lymphocytic leukemia.

The rearrangement uses TRBV18 and TRBJ2-5; D perhaps matches TRBD2 (6 bases). CDR3 length: 14 residues. V lost 5 bases and J 5 bases, leaving 15 bases between the germline ends. The germline gives CDR1 KGHSH, CDR2 LQKENI. In DNA, the CDR3 is TGTGCCAGCTCAACCAGCCGGGCGGGGGAGACCCAGTACTTC. It yields the protein CASSTSRAGETQYF.

The chain carries TRBV7-6 and TRBJ1-6; possibly TRBD1 for D (6 bases). CDR3 length: 15 amino acids. Germline loops: CDR1 SGHVS, CDR2 FNYEAQ. Between the trimmed V and J ends, which lost 5 bases and 8 bases, there was a span of 16 bases. CDR3 in amino acids: CASSPITGKDSPLHF. CDR3 bases: TGTGCCAGCAGCCCCATTACAGGGAAGGATTCACCCCTCCACTTT.

The chain employs TRBV4-2 and TRBJ2-3, with 14 bases that match TRBD2. V shed 4 bases and J 1 base; nucleotides not matched to a gene: 10. This CDR3 spans 19 amino acids. The germline gives CDR1 LGHNA, CDR2 YNFKEQ. The CDR3 coding sequence is TGTGCCAGCAGCCTCAGGACTAGCGGGAGGATAGTTGGCACAGATACGCAGTATTTT. Its protein product is CASSLRTSGRIVGTDTQYF.